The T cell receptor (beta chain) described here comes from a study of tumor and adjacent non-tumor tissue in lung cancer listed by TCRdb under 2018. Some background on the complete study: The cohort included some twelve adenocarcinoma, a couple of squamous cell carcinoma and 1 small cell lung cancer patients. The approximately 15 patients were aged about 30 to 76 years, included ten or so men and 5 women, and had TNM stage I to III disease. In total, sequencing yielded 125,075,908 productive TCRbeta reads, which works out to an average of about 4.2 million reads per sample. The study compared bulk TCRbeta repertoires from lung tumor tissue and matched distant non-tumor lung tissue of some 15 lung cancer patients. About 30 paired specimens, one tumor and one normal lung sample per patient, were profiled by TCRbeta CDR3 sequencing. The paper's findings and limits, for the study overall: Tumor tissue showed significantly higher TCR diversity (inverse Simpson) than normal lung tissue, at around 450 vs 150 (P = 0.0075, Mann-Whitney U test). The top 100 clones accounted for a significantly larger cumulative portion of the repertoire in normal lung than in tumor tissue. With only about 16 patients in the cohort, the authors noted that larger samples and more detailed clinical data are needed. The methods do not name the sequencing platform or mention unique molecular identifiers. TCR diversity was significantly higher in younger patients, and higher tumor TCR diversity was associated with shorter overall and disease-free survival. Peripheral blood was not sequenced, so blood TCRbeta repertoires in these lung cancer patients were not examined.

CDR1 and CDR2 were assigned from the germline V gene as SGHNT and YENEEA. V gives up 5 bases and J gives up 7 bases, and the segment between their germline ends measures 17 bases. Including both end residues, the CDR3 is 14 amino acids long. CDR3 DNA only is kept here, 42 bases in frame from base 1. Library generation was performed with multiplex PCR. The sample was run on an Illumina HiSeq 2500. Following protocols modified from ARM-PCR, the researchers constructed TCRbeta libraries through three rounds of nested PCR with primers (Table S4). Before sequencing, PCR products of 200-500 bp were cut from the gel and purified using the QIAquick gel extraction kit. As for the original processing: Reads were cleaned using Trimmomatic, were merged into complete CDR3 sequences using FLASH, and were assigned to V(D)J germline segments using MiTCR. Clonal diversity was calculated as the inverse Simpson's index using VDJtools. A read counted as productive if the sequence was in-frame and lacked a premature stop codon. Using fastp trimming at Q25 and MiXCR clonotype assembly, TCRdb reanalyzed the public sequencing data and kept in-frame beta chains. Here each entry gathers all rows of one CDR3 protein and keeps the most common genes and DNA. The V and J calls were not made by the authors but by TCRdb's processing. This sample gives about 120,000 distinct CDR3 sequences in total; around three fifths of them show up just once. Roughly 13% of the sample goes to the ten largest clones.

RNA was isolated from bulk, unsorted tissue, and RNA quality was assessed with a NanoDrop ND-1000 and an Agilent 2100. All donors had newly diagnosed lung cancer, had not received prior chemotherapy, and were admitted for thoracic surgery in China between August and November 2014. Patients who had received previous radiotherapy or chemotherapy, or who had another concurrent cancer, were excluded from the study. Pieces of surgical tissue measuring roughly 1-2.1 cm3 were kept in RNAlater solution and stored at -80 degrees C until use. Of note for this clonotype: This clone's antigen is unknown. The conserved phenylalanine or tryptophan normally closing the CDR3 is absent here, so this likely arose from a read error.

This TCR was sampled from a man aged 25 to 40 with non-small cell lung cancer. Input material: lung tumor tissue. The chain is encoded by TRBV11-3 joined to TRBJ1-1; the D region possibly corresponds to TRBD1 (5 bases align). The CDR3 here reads CASSRRGGDVEAFL. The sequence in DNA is TGTGCCAGCAGCCGACGGGGAGGGGACGTTGAAGCTTTCCTT.